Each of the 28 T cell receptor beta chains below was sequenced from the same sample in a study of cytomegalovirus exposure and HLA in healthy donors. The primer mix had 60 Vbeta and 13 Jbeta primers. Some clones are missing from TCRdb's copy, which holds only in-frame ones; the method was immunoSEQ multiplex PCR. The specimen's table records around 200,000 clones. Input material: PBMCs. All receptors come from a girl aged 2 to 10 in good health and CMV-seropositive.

The CDR3 DNA sequence: TGTGCCAGTCACAATCCGGGACAGGCGCCAGATACGCAGTATTTT. Its translation: CASHNPGQAPDTQYF. The J gene is TRBJ2-3, the V gene TRBV19; 8 positions agree with TRBD1. Germline V gene lookup returns CDR1 LNHDA and CDR2 SQIVND (reference sequence). Unmatched junction bases numbered 11, after V lost 8 bases and J lost 4 bases. CDR3 length equals 15 residues. Drawing the rest from reference TRBV19 and TRBJ2-3, the complete variable domain is DGGITQSPKYLFRKEGQNVTLSCEQNLNHDAMYWYRQDPGQGLRLIYYSQIVNDFQKGDIAEGYSVSREKKESFPLTVTSAQKNPTAFYLCASHNPGQAPDTQYFGPGTRLTVL.

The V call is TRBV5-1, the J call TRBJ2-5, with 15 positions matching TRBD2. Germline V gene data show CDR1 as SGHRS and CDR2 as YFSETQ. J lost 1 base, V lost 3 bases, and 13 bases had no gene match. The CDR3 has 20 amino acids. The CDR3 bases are TGCGCCAGCAGCTCTGTGTCGACCGGACTAGCGGGAGGGTTCCAAGAGACCCAGTACTTC. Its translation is CASSSVSTGLAGGFQETQYF.

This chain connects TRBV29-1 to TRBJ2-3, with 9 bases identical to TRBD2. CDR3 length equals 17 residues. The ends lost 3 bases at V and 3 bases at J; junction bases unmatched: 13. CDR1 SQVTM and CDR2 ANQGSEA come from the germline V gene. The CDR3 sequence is CSVDVALAGPETDTQYF. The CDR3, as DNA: TGCAGCGTTGACGTTGCACTAGCGGGTCCCGAGACAGATACGCAGTATTTT.

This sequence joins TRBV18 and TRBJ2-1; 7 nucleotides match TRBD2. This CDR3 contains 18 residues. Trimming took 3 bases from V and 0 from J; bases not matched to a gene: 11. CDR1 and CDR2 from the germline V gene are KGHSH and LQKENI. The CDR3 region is CASSPGPSGGSSYNEQFF. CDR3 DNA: TGTGCCAGCTCACCCGGTCCCTCCGGGGGGAGCTCCTACAATGAGCAGTTCTTC.

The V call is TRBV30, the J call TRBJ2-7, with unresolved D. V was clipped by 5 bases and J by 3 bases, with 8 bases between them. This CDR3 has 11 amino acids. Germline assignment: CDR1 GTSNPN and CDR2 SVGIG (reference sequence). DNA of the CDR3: TGTGCCTGGTCGCTAAACTACGAGCAGTACTTC. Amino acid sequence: CAWSLNYEQYF.

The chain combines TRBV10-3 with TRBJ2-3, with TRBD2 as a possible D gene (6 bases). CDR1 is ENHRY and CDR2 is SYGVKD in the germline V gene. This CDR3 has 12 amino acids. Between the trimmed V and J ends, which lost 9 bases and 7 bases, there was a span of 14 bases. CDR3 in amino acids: CAISPEGHTQYF. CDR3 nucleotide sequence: TGTGCCATTTCCCCGGAGGGCCATACGCAGTATTTT.

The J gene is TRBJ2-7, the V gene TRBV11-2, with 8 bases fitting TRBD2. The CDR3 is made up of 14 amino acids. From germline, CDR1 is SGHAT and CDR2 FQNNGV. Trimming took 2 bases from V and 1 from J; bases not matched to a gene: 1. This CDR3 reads CASSLTSGSYEQYF. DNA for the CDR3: TGTGCCAGCAGCTTAACTAGCGGATCCTACGAGCAGTACTTC.

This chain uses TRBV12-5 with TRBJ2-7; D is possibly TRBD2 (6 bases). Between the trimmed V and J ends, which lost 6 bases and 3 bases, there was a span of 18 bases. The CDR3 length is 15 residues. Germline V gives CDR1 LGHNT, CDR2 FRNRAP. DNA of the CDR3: TGTGCTAGTGGCCAGGGAACGGGACTTGTCTACGAGCAGTACTTC. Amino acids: CASGQGTGLVYEQYF. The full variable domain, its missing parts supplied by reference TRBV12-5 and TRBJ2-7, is DARVTQTPRHKVTEMGQEVTMRCQPILGHNTVFWYRQTMMQGLELLAYFRNRAPLDDSGMPKDRFSAEMPDATLATLKIQPSEPRDSAVYFCASGQGTGLVYEQYFGPGTRLTVT.

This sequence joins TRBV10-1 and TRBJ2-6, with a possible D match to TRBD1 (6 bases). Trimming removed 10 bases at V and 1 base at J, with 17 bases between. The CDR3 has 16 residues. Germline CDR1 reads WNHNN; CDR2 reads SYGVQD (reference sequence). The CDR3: CATPDRNLSGANVLTF. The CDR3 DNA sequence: TGCGCCACCCCAGACAGGAACCTGTCTGGGGCCAACGTCCTGACTTTC.

The CDR3 DNA sequence: TGTGCCAGTGGCGGCCAGGGACTAGCGGGAGGCAAGCAGTTCTTC. It yields the protein CASGGQGLAGGKQFF. V gene TRBV19 combines with J gene TRBJ2-1; 15 bases fit TRBD2. There are 15 residues in the CDR3. V dropped 8 bases and J dropped 11; count of bases not matched to a gene: 10. Germline lookup yields CDR1 LNHDA and CDR2 SQIVND (reference sequence).

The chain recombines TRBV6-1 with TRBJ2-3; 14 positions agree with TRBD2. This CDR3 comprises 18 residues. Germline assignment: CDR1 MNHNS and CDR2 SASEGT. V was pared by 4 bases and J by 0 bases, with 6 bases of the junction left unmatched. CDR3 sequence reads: CASSGGTSGRRSTDTQYF. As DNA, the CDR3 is TGTGCCAGCAGTGGGGGGACTAGCGGGAGACGGAGCACAGATACGCAGTATTTT.

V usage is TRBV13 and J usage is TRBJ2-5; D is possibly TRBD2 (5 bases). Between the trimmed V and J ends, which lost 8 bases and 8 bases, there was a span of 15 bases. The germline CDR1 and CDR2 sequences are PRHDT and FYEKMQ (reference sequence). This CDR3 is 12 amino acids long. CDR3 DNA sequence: TGTGCCAGCGTACTAGGCAGGAGTACCCAGTACTTC. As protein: CASVLGRSTQYF.

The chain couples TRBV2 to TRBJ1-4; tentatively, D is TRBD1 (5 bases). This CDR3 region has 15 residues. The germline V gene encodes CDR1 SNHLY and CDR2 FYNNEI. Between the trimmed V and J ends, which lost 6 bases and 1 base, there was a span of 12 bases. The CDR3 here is CASRGFQGTNEKLFF. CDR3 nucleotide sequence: TGTGCCAGCAGGGGTTTCCAGGGAACTAATGAAAAACTGTTTTTT.

The CDR3, as DNA: TGTGCCAGCAGTTCCCGTCACTTCGGGACAGCCATCCAAGAGACCCAGTACTTC. Amino acids: CASSSRHFGTAIQETQYF. The V gene is TRBV28, the J gene TRBJ2-5; 7 bases are shared with TRBD1. The CDR3 length is 18 residues. The V and J ends lost 4 bases and 1 base, in that order; junction bases with no gene match: 15. Germline CDR1 and CDR2: MDHEN and SYDVKM.

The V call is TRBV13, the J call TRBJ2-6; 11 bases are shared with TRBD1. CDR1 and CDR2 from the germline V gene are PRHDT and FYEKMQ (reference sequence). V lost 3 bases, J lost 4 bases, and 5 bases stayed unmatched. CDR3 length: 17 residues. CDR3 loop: CASSLGQGGEGANVLTF. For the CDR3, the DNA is TGTGCCAGCAGCTTGGGACAGGGGGGTGAGGGGGCCAACGTCCTGACTTTC.

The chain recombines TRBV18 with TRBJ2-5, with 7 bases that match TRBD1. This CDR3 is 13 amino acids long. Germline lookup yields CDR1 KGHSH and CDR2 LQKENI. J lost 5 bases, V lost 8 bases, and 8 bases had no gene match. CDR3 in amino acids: CASQLTGRETQYF. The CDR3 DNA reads TGTGCCAGCCAACTGACAGGGCGGGAGACCCAGTACTTC.

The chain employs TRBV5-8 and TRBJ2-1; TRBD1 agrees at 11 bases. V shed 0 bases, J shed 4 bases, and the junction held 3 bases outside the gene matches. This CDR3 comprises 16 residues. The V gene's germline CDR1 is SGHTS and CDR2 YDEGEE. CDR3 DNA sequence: TGTGCCAGCAGCTTGGGGACAGGGGGCCCATACAATGAGCAGTTCTTC. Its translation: CASSLGTGGPYNEQFF.

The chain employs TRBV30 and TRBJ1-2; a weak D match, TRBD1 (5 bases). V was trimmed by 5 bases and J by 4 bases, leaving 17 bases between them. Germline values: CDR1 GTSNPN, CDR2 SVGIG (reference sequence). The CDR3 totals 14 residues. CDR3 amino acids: CAWDRQLLTYGYTF. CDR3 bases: TGTGCCTGGGACCGACAGCTTCTTACCTATGGCTACACCTTC.

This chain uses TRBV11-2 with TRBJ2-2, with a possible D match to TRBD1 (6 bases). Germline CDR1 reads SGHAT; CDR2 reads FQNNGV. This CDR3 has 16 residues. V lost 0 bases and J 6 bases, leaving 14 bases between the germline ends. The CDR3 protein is CASSLDGQTWAGELFF. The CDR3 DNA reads TGTGCCAGCAGCTTAGATGGACAGACGTGGGCCGGGGAGCTGTTTTTT.

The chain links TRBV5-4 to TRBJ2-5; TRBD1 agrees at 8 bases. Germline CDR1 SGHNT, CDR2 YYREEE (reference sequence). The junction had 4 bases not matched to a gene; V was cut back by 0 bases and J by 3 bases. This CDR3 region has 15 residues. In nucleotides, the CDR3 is TGTGCCAGCAGCTTGGGGGACAGGCCTGAAGAGACCCAGTACTTC. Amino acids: CASSLGDRPEETQYF.

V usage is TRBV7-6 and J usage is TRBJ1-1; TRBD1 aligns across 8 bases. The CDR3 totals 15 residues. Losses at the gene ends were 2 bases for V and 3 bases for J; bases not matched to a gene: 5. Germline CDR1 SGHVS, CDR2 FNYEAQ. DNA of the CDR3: TGTGCCAGCAGCTTACAGGGGGCGAGGCACACTGAAGCTTTCTTT. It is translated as CASSLQGARHTEAFF.

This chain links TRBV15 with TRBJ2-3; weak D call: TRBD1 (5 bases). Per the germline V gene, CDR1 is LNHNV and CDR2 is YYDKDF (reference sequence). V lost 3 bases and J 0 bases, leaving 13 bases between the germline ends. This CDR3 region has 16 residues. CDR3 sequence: CATSSLLGESTDTQYF. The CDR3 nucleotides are TGTGCCACCAGCAGTCTGCTAGGGGAAAGCACAGATACGCAGTATTTT.

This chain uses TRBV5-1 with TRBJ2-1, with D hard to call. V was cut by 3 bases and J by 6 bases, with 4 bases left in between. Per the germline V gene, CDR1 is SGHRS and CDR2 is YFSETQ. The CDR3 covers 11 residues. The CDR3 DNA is TGCGCCAGCAGCTCCAGCAATGAGCAGTTCTTC. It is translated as CASSSSNEQFF.

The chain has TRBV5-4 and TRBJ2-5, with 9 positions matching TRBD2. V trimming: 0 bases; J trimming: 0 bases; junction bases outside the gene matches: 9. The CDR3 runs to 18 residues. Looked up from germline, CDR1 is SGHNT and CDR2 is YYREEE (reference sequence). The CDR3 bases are TGTGCCAGCAGCTTGGAGGGGCTAGCGGGGACGTACCAAGAGACCCAGTACTTC. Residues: CASSLEGLAGTYQETQYF. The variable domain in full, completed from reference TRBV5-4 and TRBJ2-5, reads ETGVTQSPTHLIKTRGQQVTLRCSSQSGHNTVSWYQQALGQGPQFIFQYYREEENGRGNFPPRFSGLQFPNYSSELNVNALELDDSALYLCASSLEGLAGTYQETQYFGPGTRLLVL.

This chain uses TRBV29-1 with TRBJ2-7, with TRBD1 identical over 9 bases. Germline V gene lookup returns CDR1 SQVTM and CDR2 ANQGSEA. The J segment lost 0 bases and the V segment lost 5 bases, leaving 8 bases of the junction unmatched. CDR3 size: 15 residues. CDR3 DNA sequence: TGCAGCGTTTGGGGACAGGGTCAACCCTCCTACGAGCAGTACTTC. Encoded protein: CSVWGQGQPSYEQYF.

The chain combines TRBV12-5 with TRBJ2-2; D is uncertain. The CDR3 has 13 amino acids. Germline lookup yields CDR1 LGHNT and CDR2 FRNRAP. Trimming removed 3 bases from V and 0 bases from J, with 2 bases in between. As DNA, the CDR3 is TGTGCTAGTGGTTTCTCGAACACCGGGGAGCTGTTTTTT. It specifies CASGFSNTGELFF.

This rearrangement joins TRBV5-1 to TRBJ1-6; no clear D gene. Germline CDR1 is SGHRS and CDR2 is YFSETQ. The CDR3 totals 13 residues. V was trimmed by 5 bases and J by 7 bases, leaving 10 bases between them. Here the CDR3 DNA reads TGCGCCAGCAGTGTCCCGGGGAATTCACCCCTCCACTTT. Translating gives CASSVPGNSPLHF.

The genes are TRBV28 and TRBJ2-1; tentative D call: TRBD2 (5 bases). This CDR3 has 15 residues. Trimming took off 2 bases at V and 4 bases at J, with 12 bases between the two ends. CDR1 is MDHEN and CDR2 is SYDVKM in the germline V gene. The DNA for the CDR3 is TGTGCCAGCAGTTTAGGGAGCGGAGCTTACAATGAGCAGTTCTTC. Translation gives CASSLGSGAYNEQFF.